This TCR beta chain was recovered during a study of cytomegalovirus exposure and HLA in healthy donors. Overall study findings and caveats: Later analysis identified several of the most significant clusters that appeared linked to common viral pathogens. As immune exposure information, only CMV serostatus was available. TCR beta chains numbering some 150 were designated cytomegalovirus-associated.

The CDR3 is 14 amino acids. J lost 1 base, V lost 3 bases, and 2 bases had no gene match. Germline CDR1 SGHRS, CDR2 YFSETQ. PCR amplification relied on 60 Vbeta primers (plus 13 Jbeta primers). Profiled with immunoSEQ multiplex PCR; TCRdb holds only in-frame clones, not every one. The sample consists of 150,000 to 200,000 clones, about 79% of them appearing once. In the case of this clone: Its antigen is not identified.

V gene TRBV5-1 combines with J gene TRBJ1-2; TRBD1 matches 8 bases. The source of this sequence is a man aged 45-65 years in good health and CMV-seropositive. The source material was PBMCs. CDR3 protein: CASSSDRVNYGYTF. The DNA of the CDR3 is TGCGCCAGCAGCTCGGACAGGGTTAACTATGGCTACACCTTC.